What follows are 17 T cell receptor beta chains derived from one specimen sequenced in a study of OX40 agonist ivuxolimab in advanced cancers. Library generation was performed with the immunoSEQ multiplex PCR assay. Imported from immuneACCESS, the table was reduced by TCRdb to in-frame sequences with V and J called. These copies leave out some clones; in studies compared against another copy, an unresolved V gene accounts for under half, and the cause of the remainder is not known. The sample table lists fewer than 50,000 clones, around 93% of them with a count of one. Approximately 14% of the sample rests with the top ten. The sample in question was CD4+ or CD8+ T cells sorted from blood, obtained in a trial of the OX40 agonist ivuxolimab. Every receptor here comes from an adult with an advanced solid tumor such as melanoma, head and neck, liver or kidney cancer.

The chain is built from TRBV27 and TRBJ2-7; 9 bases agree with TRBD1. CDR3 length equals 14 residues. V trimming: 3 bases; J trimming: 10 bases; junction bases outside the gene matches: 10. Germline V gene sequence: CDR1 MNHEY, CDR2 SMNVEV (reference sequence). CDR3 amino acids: CASSLGGQGMYQYF. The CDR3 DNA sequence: TGTGCCAGCAGTTTGGGGGGACAGGGAATGTATCAGTACTTC.

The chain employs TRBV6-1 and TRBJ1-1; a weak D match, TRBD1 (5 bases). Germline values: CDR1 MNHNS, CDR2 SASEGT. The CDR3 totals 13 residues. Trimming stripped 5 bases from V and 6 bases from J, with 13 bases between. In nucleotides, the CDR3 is TGTGCCAGCAGTCGAACGGGGGAGCCTGAAGCTTTCTTT. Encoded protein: CASSRTGEPEAFF.

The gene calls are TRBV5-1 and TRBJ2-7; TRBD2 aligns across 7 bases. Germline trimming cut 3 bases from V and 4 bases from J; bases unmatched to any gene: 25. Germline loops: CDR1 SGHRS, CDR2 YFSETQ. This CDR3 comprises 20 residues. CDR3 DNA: TGCGCCAGCAGCTCAATGGTGCCCCTCTCTAGCGGCGGGGCCGATTACGAGCAGTACTTC. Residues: CASSSMVPLSSGGADYEQYF.

The CDR3 DNA follows: TGCGCCAGCAGCTTGAGCTTGCCTAGCGGGAGGGCGTACAATGAGCAGTTCTTC. It codes for CASSLSLPSGRAYNEQFF. The genes are TRBV5-1 and TRBJ2-1, with 12 bases lining up with TRBD2. J gave up 4 bases and V 1 base, and 9 bases lay outside the gene matches. Per germline, CDR1 SGHRS and CDR2 YFSETQ. The CDR3 runs to 18 residues.

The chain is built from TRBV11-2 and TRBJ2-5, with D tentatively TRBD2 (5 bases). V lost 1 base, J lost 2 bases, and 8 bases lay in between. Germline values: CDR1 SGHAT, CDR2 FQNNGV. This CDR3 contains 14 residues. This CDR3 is CASSLALGQETQYF. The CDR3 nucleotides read TGTGCCAGCAGCTTAGCACTAGGACAAGAGACCCAGTACTTC.

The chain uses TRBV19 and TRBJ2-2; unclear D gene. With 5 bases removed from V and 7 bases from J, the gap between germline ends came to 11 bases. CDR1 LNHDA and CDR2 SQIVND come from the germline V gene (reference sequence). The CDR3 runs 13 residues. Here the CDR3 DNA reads TGTGCCAGTAGTGGCCCGGTTTTCGGGGAGCTGTTTTTT. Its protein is CASSGPVFGELFF.

As DNA, the CDR3 is TGTGCCAGCAGTTTCCAGGGCCCCAATCAGCCCCAGCATTTT. It translates to CASSFQGPNQPQHF. This chain uses TRBV27 with TRBJ1-5, with a weak D call TRBD1 (5 bases). V lost 3 bases and J 3 bases, leaving 9 bases between the germline ends. The CDR3 length is 14 residues. Germline values: CDR1 MNHEY, CDR2 SMNVEV (reference sequence).

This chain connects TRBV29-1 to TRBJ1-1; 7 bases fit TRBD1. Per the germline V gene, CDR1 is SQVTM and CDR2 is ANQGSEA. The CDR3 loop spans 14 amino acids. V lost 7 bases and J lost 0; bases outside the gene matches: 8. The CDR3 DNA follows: TGCAGCGCCGCCGGGACAGCCTTGAACACTGAAGCTTTCTTT. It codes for CSAAGTALNTEAFF.

CDR3 nucleotides: TGTGCCAGCATCTCGGACAGGGTAGATGGCTACACCTTC. As protein: CASISDRVDGYTF. V is TRBV2 and J is TRBJ1-2, with 8 positions matching TRBD1. This CDR3 contains 13 residues. V shed 7 bases, J shed 6 bases, and the junction held 7 bases outside the gene matches. The V gene's germline CDR1 is SNHLY and CDR2 FYNNEI.

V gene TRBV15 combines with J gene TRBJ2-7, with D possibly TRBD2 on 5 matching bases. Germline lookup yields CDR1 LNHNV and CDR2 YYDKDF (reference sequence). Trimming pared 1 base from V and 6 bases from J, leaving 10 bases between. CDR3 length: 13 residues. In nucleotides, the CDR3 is TGTGCCACCAGCAGAGTGGGGAGTGGCGAGCAGTACTTC. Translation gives CATSRVGSGEQYF.

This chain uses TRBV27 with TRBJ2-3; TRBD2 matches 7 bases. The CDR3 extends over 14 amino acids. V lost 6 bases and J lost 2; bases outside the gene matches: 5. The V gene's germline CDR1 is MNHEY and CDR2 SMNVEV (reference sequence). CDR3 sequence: CASSFGGYTDTQYF. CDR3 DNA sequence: TGTGCCAGCAGCTTCGGGGGGTACACAGATACGCAGTATTTT.

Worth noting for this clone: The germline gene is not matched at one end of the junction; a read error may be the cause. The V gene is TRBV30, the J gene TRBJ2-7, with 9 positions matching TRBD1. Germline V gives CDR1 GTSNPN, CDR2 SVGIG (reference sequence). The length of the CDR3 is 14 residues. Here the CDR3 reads CAWDEGQGFHEQCF. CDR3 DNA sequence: TGTGCCTGGGACGAGGGACAGGGATTTCACGAGCAGTGCTTC.

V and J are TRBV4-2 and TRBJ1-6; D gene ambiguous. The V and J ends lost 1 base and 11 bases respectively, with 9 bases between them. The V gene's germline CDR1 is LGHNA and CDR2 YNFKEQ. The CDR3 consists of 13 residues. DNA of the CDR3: TGTGCCAGCAGCCAAGTGGACGCCCCACCCCTCCACTTT. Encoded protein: CASSQVDAPPLHF.

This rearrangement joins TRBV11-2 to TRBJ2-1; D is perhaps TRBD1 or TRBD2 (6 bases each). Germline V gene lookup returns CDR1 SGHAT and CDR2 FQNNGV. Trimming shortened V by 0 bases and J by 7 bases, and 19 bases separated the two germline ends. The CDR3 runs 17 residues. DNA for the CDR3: TGTGCCAGCAGCTTAGAGGGGATTAGGGGGGCCGGGAATGAGCAGTTCTTC. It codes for CASSLEGIRGAGNEQFF.

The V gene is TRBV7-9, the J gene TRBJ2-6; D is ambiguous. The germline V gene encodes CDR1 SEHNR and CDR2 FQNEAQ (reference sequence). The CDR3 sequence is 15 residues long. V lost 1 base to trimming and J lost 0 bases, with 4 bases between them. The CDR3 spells CASSLDSSGANVLTF. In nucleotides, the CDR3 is TGTGCCAGCAGCTTAGACAGCTCTGGGGCCAACGTCCTGACTTTC.

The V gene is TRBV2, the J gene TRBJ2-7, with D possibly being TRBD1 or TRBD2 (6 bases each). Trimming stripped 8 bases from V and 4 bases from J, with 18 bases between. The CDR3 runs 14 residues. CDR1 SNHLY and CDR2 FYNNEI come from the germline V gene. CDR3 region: CASLKAGTLYEQYF. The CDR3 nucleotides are TGTGCCAGCCTCAAGGCGGGGACACTATACGAGCAGTACTTC.

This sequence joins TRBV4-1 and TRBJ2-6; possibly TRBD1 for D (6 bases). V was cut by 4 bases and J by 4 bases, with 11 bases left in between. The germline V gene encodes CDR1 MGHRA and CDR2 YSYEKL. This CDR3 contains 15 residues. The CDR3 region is CASSLGATGANVLTF. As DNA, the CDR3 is TGCGCCAGCAGCCTGGGGGCGACGGGGGCCAACGTCCTGACTTTC.